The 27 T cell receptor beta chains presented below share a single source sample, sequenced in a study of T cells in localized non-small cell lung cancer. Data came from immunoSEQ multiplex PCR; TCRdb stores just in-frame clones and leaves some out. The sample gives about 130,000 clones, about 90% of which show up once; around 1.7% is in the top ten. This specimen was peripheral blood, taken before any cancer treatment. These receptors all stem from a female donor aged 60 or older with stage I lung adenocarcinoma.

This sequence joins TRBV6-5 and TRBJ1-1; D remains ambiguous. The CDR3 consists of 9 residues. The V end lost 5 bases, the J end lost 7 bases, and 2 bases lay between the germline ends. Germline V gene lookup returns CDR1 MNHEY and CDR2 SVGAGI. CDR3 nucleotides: TGTGCCAGCAGTCGTGAAGCTTTCTTT. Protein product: CASSREAFF.

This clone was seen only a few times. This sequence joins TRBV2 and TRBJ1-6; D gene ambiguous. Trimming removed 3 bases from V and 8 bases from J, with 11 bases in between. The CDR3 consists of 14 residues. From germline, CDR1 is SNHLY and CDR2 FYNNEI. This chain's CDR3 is CASSEDGSDSPLHF. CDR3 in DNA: TGTGCCAGCAGTGAGGACGGTTCAGATTCACCCCTCCACTTT.

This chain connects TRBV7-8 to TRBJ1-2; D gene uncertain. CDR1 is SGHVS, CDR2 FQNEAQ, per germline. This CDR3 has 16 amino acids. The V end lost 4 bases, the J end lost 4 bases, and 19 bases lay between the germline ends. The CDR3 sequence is CASSYGRGSTLYGYTF. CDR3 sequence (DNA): TGTGCCAGCAGCTACGGTCGGGGTAGTACACTCTATGGCTACACCTTC.

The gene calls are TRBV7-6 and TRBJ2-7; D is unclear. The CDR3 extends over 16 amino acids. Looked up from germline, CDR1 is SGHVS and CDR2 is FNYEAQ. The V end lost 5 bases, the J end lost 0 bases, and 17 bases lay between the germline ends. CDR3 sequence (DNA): TGTGCCAGCAGCCCTGGAGACTCCCACTTCTCCTACGAGCAGTACTTC. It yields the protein CASSPGDSHFSYEQYF.

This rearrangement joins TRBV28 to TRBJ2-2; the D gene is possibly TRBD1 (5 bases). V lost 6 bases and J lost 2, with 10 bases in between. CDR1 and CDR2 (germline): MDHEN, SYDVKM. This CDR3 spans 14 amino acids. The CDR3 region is CASRKTANTGELFF. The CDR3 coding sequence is TGTGCCAGCAGAAAGACAGCAAACACCGGGGAGCTGTTTTTT. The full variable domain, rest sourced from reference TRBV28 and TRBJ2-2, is DVKVTQSSRYLVKRTGEKVFLECVQDMDHENMFWYRQDPGLGLRLIYFSYDVKMKEKGDIPEGYSVSREKKERFSLILESASTNQTSMYLCASRKTANTGELFFGEGSRLTVL.

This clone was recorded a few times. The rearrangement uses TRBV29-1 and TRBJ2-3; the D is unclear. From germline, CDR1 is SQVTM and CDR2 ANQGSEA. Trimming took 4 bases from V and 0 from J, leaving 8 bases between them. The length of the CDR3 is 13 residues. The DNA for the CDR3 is TGCAGCGTTGCCCCGATTAGCACAGATACGCAGTATTTT. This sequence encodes CSVAPISTDTQYF.

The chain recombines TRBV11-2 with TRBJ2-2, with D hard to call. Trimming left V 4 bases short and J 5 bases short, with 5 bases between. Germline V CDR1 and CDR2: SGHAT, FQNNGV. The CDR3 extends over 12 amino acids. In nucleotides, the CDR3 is TGTGCCAGCAGCTCAAGAACCGGGGAGCTGTTTTTT. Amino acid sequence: CASSSRTGELFF.

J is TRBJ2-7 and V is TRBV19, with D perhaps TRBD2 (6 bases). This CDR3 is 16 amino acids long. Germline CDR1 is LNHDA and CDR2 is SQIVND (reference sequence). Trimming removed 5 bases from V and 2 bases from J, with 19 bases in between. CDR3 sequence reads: CASSSRDSVRAYEQYF. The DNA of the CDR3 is TGTGCCAGTAGTTCCCGGGACTCTGTTAGGGCCTACGAGCAGTACTTC.

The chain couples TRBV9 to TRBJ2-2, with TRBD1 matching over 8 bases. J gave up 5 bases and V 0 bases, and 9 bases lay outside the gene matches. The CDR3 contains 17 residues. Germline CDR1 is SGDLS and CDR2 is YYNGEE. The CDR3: CASSVAETGVGTGELFF. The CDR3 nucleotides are TGTGCCAGCAGCGTAGCCGAGACAGGGGTTGGGACCGGGGAGCTGTTTTTT.

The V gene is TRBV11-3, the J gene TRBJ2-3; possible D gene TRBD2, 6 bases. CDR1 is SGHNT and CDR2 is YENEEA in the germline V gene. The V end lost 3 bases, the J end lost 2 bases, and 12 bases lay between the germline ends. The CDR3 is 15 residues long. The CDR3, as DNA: TGTGCCAGCAGCTTGGAGGGTAGACCCACAGATACGCAGTATTTT. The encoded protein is CASSLEGRPTDTQYF. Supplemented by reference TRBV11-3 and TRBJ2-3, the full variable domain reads EAGVVQSPRYKIIEKKQPVAFWCNPISGHNTLYWYLQNLGQGPELLIRYENEEAVDDSQLPKDRFSAERLKGVDSTLKIQPAELGDSAVYLCASSLEGRPTDTQYFGPGTRLTVL.

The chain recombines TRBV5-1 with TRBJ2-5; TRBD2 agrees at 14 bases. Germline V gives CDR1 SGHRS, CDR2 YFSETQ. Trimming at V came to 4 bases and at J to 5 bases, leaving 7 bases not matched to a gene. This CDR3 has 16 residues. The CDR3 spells CASSPLTSGRGETQYF. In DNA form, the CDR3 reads TGCGCCAGCAGCCCGCTGACTAGCGGGAGGGGGGAGACCCAGTACTTC. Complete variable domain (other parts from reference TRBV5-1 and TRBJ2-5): KAGVTQTPRYLIKTRGQQVTLSCSPISGHRSVSWYQQTPGQGLQFLFEYFSETQRNKGNFPGRFSGRQFSNSRSEMNVSTLELGDSALYLCASSPLTSGRGETQYFGPGTRLLVL.

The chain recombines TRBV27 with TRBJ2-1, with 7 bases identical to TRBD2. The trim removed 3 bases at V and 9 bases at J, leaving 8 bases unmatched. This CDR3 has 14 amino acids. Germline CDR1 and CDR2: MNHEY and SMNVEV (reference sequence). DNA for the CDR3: TGTGCCAGCAGTTTGGGAACTAGCGAGGTTGAGCAGTTCTTC. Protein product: CASSLGTSEVEQFF.

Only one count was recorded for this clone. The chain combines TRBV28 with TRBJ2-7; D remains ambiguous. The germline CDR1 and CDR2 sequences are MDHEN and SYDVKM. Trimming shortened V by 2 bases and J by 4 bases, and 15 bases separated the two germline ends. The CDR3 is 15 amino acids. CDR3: CASSLDEVKRYEQYF. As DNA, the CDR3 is TGTGCCAGCAGTTTAGATGAGGTTAAGAGGTACGAGCAGTACTTC.

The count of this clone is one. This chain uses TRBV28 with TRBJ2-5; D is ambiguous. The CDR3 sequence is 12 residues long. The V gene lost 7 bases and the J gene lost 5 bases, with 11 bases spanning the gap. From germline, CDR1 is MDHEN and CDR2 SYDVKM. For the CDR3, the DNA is TGTGCCAGCACGGCCAGAAAGGAGACCCAGTACTTC. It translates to CASTARKETQYF.

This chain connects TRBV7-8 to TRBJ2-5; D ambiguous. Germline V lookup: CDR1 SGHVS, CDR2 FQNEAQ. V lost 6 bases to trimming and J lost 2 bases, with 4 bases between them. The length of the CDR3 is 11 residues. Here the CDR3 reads CASRLQETQYF. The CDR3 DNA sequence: TGTGCCAGCAGACTACAAGAGACCCAGTACTTC.

CDR3 protein: CASSFWGDRGPGQPQHF. The CDR3 DNA sequence: TGTGCCAGCAGCTTTTGGGGTGACAGGGGGCCCGGTCAGCCCCAGCATTTT. The chain employs TRBV5-6 and TRBJ1-5, with 10 bases matching TRBD1. The germline CDR1 and CDR2 sequences are SGHDT and YYEEEE. The CDR3 covers 17 residues. J lost 6 bases, V lost 2 bases, and 11 bases had no gene match.

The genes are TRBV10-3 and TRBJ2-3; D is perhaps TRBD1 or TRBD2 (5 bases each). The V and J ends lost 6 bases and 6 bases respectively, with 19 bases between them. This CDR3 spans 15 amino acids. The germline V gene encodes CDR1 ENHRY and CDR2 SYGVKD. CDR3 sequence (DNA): TGTGCCATCAGACTCGGGACCACGAATGGTGATACGCAGTATTTT. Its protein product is CAIRLGTTNGDTQYF.

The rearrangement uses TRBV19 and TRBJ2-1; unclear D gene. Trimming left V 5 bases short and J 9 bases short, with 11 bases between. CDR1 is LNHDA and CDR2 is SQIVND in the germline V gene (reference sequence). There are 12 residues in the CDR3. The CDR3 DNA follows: TGTGCCAGTAGTTCGGAAGGAGTTGAGCAGTTCTTC. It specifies CASSSEGVEQFF. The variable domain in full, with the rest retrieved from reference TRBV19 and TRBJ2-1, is DGGITQSPKYLFRKEGQNVTLSCEQNLNHDAMYWYRQDPGQGLRLIYYSQIVNDFQKGDIAEGYSVSREKKESFPLTVTSAQKNPTAFYLCASSSEGVEQFFGPGTRLTVL.

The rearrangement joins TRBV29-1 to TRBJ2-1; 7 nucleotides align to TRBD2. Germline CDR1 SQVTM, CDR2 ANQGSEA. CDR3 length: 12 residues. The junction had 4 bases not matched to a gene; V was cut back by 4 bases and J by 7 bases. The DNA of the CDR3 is TGCAGCGTTGTGGCGGGAGTTAATGAGCAGTTCTTC. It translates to CSVVAGVNEQFF.

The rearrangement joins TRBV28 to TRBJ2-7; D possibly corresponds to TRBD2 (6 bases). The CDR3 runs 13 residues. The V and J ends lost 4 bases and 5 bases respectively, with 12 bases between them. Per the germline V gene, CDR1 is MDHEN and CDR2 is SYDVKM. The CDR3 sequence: CASSSIWGDEQYF. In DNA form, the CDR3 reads TGTGCCAGCAGTTCGATTTGGGGGGACGAGCAGTACTTC.

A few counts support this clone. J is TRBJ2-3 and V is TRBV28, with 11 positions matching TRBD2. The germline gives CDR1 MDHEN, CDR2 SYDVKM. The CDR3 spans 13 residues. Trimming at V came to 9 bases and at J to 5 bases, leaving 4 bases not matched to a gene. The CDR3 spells CASSGRAKDTQYF. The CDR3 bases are TGTGCCAGTAGCGGGAGGGCGAAAGATACGCAGTATTTT.

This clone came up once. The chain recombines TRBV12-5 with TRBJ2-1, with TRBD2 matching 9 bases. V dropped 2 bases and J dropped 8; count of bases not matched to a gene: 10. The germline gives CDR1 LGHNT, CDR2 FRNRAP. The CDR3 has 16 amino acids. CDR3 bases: TGTGCTAGTGGTTTGCGTTCCGGGACTAGCCGAGATGAGCAGTTCTTC. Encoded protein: CASGLRSGTSRDEQFF. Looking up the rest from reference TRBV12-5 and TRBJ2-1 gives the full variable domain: DARVTQTPRHKVTEMGQEVTMRCQPILGHNTVFWYRQTMMQGLELLAYFRNRAPLDDSGMPKDRFSAEMPDATLATLKIQPSEPRDSAVYFCASGLRSGTSRDEQFFGPGTRLTVL.

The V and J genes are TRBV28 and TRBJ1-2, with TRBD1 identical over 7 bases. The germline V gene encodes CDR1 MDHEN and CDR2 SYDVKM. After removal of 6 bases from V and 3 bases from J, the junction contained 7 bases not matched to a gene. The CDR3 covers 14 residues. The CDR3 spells CASRSEGAHYGYTF. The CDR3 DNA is TGTGCCAGCAGGTCCGAGGGGGCGCACTATGGCTACACCTTC.

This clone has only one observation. CDR3 coding DNA: TGTGCCAGCAGCTCAATAGAGGGCTACACCTTC. It translates to CASSSIEGYTF. This chain joins TRBV7-9 and TRBJ1-2; no definite D call. Per the germline V gene, CDR1 is SEHNR and CDR2 is FQNEAQ (reference sequence). Trimming left V 4 bases short and J 8 bases short, with 8 bases between. CDR3 length: 11 amino acids.

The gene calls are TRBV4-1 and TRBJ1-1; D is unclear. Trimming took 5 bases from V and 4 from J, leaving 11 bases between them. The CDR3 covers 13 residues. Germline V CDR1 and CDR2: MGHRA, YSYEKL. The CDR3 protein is CASSGLRGTEAFF. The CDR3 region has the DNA TGCGCCAGCAGCGGGCTCCGGGGCACTGAAGCTTTCTTT.

Here the CDR3 reads CASSFGSGRQGETQYF. For the CDR3, the DNA is TGTGCCAGCAGTTTTGGGAGCGGCAGACAAGGAGAGACCCAGTACTTC. The V call is TRBV28, the J call TRBJ2-5; possible D gene TRBD2, 5 bases. CDR1 and CDR2 (germline): MDHEN, SYDVKM. V lost 3 bases to trimming and J lost 4 bases, with 18 bases between them. There are 16 residues in the CDR3.

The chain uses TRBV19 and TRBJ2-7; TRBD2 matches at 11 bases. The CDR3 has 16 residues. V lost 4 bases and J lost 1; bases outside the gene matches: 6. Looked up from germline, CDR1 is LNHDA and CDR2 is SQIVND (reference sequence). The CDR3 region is CASSTSTSGISYEQYF. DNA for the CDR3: TGTGCCAGTAGTACCTCGACTAGCGGGATTTCCTACGAGCAGTACTTC.